These 8 T cell receptor beta chains share one sample of origin, sequenced in a study of T cell changes during pregnancy in multiple sclerosis. Clones were read by immunoSEQ multiplex PCR, and TCRdb kept only the in-frame ones, dropping some. The table records roughly 34,000 clones, under 95% of them present only once. Sequencing was performed on peripheral blood, taken in the second trimester of pregnancy. Receptors were obtained from a female donor in good health, enrolled as a control in a pregnancy study.

The V gene is TRBV6-5, the J gene TRBJ2-5; TRBD2 matches at 11 bases. The V gene end was trimmed by 5 bases and the J gene end by 5 bases; junction bases not matched to a gene: 4. The CDR3 contains 14 residues. Per germline, CDR1 MNHEY and CDR2 SVGAGI. The CDR3 sequence is CASSQSSGRETQYF. The CDR3 DNA is TGTGCCAGCAGTCAATCTAGCGGGAGGGAGACCCAGTACTTC.

A single count supports this clone. The gene calls are TRBV5-4 and TRBJ1-2; the match to TRBD1 covers 8 bases. Germline CDR1 SGHNT, CDR2 YYREEE (reference sequence). The junction had 11 bases not matched to a gene; V was cut back by 4 bases and J by 0 bases. The CDR3 sequence is 17 residues long. The CDR3 loop reads CASSPRDRPSANYGYTF. Here the CDR3 DNA reads TGTGCCAGCAGCCCCCGGGACAGGCCATCTGCTAACTATGGCTACACCTTC.

This chain connects TRBV29-1 to TRBJ2-5; 12 bases line up with TRBD2. The CDR3 length is 15 residues. Germline V gene sequence: CDR1 SQVTM, CDR2 ANQGSEA. The J segment lost 1 base and the V segment lost 4 bases, leaving 4 bases of the junction unmatched. CDR3 nucleotide sequence: TGCAGCGTTGCCGGGACTAGCGGGTTCCAAGAGACCCAGTACTTC. Its translation is CSVAGTSGFQETQYF. Drawing the rest from reference TRBV29-1 and TRBJ2-5, the complete variable domain is SAVISQKPSRDICQRGTSLTIQCQVDSQVTMMFWYRQQPGQSLTLIATANQGSEATYESGFVIDKFPISRPNLTFSTLTVSNMSPEDSSIYLCSVAGTSGFQETQYFGPGTRLLVL.

The V call is TRBV11-3, the J call TRBJ2-2; perhaps TRBD2 as D (6 bases). This CDR3 has 13 amino acids. Trimming took off 5 bases at V and 6 bases at J, with 10 bases between the two ends. Germline CDR1 is SGHNT and CDR2 is YENEEA. DNA for the CDR3: TGTGCCAGCAGCGTCCGCGGGGCCGGGGAGCTGTTTTTT. Translated: CASSVRGAGELFF.

The V and J genes are TRBV9 and TRBJ2-6; 7 nucleotides match TRBD1. This CDR3 has 18 residues. Germline CDR1 is SGDLS and CDR2 is YYNGEE. The V segment lost 4 bases and the J segment 2 bases; nucleotides outside the gene matches: 12. The CDR3 coding sequence is TGTGCCAGCAGCAACAGACAGGGTAGTACTCCTGGGGCCAACGTCCTGACTTTC. Translated: CASSNRQGSTPGANVLTF.

The J gene is TRBJ1-6, the V gene TRBV7-9; a weak D match, TRBD1 (6 bases). V was trimmed by 4 bases and J by 0 bases, leaving 10 bases between them. The germline CDR1 and CDR2 sequences are SEHNR and FQNEAQ (reference sequence). There are 16 residues in the CDR3. CDR3 region: CASSSSGDSYNSPLHF. For the CDR3, the DNA is TGTGCCAGCAGCTCTTCAGGGGACTCCTATAATTCACCCCTCCACTTT. The full variable domain, its missing parts supplied by reference TRBV7-9 and TRBJ1-6, is DTGVSQNPRHKITKRGQNVTFRCDPISEHNRLYWYRQTLGQGPEFLTYFQNEAQLEKSRLLSDRFSAERPKGSFSTLEIQRTEQGDSAMYLCASSSSGDSYNSPLHFGNGTRLTVT.

The rearrangement joins TRBV4-3 to TRBJ1-2; TRBD1 aligns across 8 bases. The trim removed 4 bases at V and 2 bases at J, leaving 3 bases unmatched. The CDR3 length is 14 residues. Germline CDR1 LGHNA, CDR2 YSLEER. CDR3 DNA sequence: TGCGCCAGCAGCCGGGGACAGGAGAACTATGGCTACACCTTC. This encodes CASSRGQENYGYTF.

The J gene is TRBJ1-1, the V gene TRBV6-5; a weak D match, TRBD1 (6 bases). Trimming left V 8 bases short and J 2 bases short, with 18 bases between. The CDR3 covers 15 residues. Germline V gives CDR1 MNHEY, CDR2 SVGAGI. The CDR3 DNA reads TGTGCCAGCCTGATTACCACAGGGTTTAACACTGAAGCTTTCTTT. Encoded protein: CASLITTGFNTEAFF.